These 13 T cell receptor beta chains came from one sample sequenced in a study of CD8 T cells in ankylosing spondylitis. Study-wide results and limits: In ankylosing spondylitis blood, a motif of roughly 8 highly homologous TCR beta variants appeared characteristic.

TCRdb independently ran MiXCR on the 5' RACE reads; one entry per CDR3 protein. The table records roughly 300,000 distinct CDR3 sequences, less than 9.5% of them present only once. For these TCRs, the target antigens are not known. Sequencing was done on a sample of blood, either unsorted or a sorted T cell fraction (not recorded which). The source of these receptors is a male donor with ankylosing spondylitis.

Ten or more counts support this clonotype. This chain joins TRBV7-2 and TRBJ2-5; TRBD1 matches at 8 bases. V trimming: 5 bases; J trimming: 4 bases; junction bases outside the gene matches: 6. Germline CDR1 is SGHTA and CDR2 is FQGNSA. CDR3 length equals 14 residues. This CDR3 reads CASSTWTGLETQYF. The CDR3 region has the DNA TGTGCCAGCAGCACCTGGACAGGGTTAGAGACCCAGTACTTC.

In this sample, this clonotype turned up a few times. This chain links TRBV29-1 with TRBJ2-1, with TRBD2 matching 7 bases. The CDR3 sequence is 17 residues long. CDR1 and CDR2 (germline): SQVTM, ANQGSEA. The V segment lost 2 bases and the J segment 0 bases; nucleotides outside the gene matches: 10. DNA of the CDR3: TGCAGCGTTGAATACAATAGCGGGCCTGGCTCCTACAATGAGCAGTTCTTC. Its protein product is CSVEYNSGPGSYNEQFF.

The chain uses TRBV3-1 and TRBJ2-7, with 13 bases aligning to TRBD2. This CDR3 region has 17 residues. Germline loops: CDR1 LGHDT, CDR2 YNNKEL (reference sequence). With 2 bases clipped from V and 0 bases from J, the junction kept 4 bases outside the gene matches. The CDR3 reads CASSQPGLAGSSYEQYF. The CDR3 bases are TGTGCCAGCAGCCAACCGGGACTAGCGGGGAGCTCCTACGAGCAGTACTTC.

In nucleotides, the CDR3 is TGTGCCAGCAGTTTATCGTCTAGCCGTATGATCGGGCAGTACTTC. Translation: CASSLSSSRMIGQYF. The genes are TRBV27 and TRBJ2-7, with D possibly TRBD2 on 5 matching bases. CDR3 length equals 15 residues. V lost 0 bases to trimming and J lost 9 bases, with 18 bases between them. Germline-derived CDR1 and CDR2 are MNHEY and SMNVEV (reference sequence).

This chain links TRBV5-1 with TRBJ1-5, with a possible D match to TRBD1 (5 bases). CDR3 length equals 14 residues. Germline assignment: CDR1 SGHRS and CDR2 YFSETQ. Trimming pared 0 bases from V and 7 bases from J, leaving 11 bases between. The CDR3: CASSLEFGGQPQHF. The CDR3 nucleotides are TGCGCCAGCAGCTTGGAATTTGGGGGGCAGCCCCAGCATTTT. Filled out from reference TRBV5-1 and TRBJ1-5, the complete variable domain reads KAGVTQTPRYLIKTRGQQVTLSCSPISGHRSVSWYQQTPGQGLQFLFEYFSETQRNKGNFPGRFSGRQFSNSRSEMNVSTLELGDSALYLCASSLEFGGQPQHFGDGTRLSIL.

Only a few counts were recorded for this clonotype. The chain uses TRBV7-3 and TRBJ2-1, with 8 bases fitting TRBD2. J gave up 4 bases and V 1 base, and 9 bases lay outside the gene matches. CDR1 is SGHTA and CDR2 is FQGTGA in the germline V gene. The CDR3 runs 17 residues. The CDR3 DNA reads TGTGCCAGCAGCTTAAATGTCGGGACGGGAGGGTACAATGAGCAGTTCTTC. This sequence encodes CASSLNVGTGGYNEQFF.

The V call is TRBV29-1, the J call TRBJ2-1; the D is unclear. The CDR3 contains 15 residues. Trimming shortened V by 1 base and J by 2 bases, and 12 bases separated the two germline ends. Germline V gene lookup returns CDR1 SQVTM and CDR2 ANQGSEA. CDR3 in amino acids: CSVEVPATPYNEQFF. The CDR3 bases are TGCAGCGTTGAAGTGCCAGCGACCCCCTACAATGAGCAGTTCTTC.

The table lists this clonotype with a few counts. The chain recombines TRBV20-1 with TRBJ1-5; possibly TRBD1 for D (5 bases). Germline V lookup: CDR1 DFQATT, CDR2 SNEGSKA (reference sequence). There are 14 residues in the CDR3. The V end lost 2 bases, the J end lost 2 bases, and 10 bases lay between the germline ends. The CDR3 sequence is CSARSQGGNQPQHF. CDR3 in DNA: TGCAGTGCTAGATCCCAGGGAGGCAATCAGCCCCAGCATTTT.

This clonotype was recorded a few times. V and J are TRBV23-1 and TRBJ2-4; D ambiguous. TRBV23-1 carries the ORF label, with uncertain function. Trimming removed 3 bases at V and 8 bases at J, with 14 bases between. The length of the CDR3 is 14 residues. The CDR3 loop is CASSHRHKADIQYF. The CDR3 region has the DNA TGCGCCAGCAGTCACCGGCATAAGGCAGACATTCAGTACTTC.

The chain joins TRBV4-3 to TRBJ2-2, with TRBD2 matching over 13 bases. Germline V lookup: CDR1 LGHNA, CDR2 YSLEER. The length of the CDR3 is 17 residues. Losses at the gene ends were 3 bases for V and 1 base for J; bases not matched to a gene: 2. The CDR3 nucleotides read TGCGCCAGCAGCCACGGACTAGCGGGAGAGAACACCGGGGAGCTGTTTTTT. Encoded protein: CASSHGLAGENTGELFF.

This clonotype was recorded many times. V and J are TRBV25-1 and TRBJ2-3; the D is unclear. Trimming removed 0 bases at V and 7 bases at J, with 2 bases between. CDR1 MGHDK and CDR2 SYGVNS come from the germline V gene. This CDR3 has 11 amino acids. This CDR3 reads CASSEYYTQYF. Here the CDR3 DNA reads TGTGCCAGCAGTGAATACTATACGCAGTATTTT.

The chain joins TRBV29-1 to TRBJ2-3; D is possibly TRBD2 (7 bases). Trimming pared 1 base from V and 4 bases from J, leaving 15 bases between. CDR3 length: 15 residues. Per germline, CDR1 SQVTM and CDR2 ANQGSEA. The CDR3: CSVEVRGAVADTQYF. CDR3 DNA sequence: TGCAGCGTTGAAGTACGGGGGGCGGTGGCAGATACGCAGTATTTT.

This clonotype was counted at least ten times. CDR3 loop: CASSSRDSSYEQYF. The CDR3 DNA follows: TGTGCCAGCAGCTCCAGGGACAGTTCCTACGAGCAGTACTTC. V gene TRBV7-8 combines with J gene TRBJ2-7; the match to TRBD1 covers 7 bases. CDR3 length equals 14 residues. V lost 4 bases to trimming and J lost 1 base; unmatched junction nucleotides: 4. CDR1 is SGHVS and CDR2 is FQNEAQ in the germline V gene.